This T cell receptor beta chain was profiled in a study of human CD8 memory T cell subsets. The CDR3 sequence is 15 residues long. The germline CDR1 and CDR2 sequences are SEHNR and FQNEAQ (reference sequence). General study findings and limits: The stem-like memory and precursor exhausted T cell populations displayed similarly high diversity, which was not the case for effector memory cells. Only a minimal degree of mutual overlap characterized stem-like memory and precursor exhausted T cell repertoires. Chao1 estimates hinted that stem-like memory T cells outstripped precursor exhausted T cells in diversity.

The study classified TPEX cells as CCR7+ PD-1+ TIGIT+ early memory CD8+ T cells bearing exhausted-like traits. Buffy coats that had been collected from healthy donors served as the PBMC source. It was UMI-labeled 5' RACE by which the TCR beta libraries were made. From its re-call of the 5' RACE reads, TCRdb lists each CDR3 protein once, without DNA. Its table lists about 9,000 distinct CDR3 sequences. A note on this clonotype: Its antigen is not known.

Sequenced input: CD8+ T cells from PBMCs. The chain joins TRBV7-9 to TRBJ1-1; with no DNA, the TCRdb D assignment of TRBD1 cannot be verified. This receptor was obtained from a human donor in good health. CDR3 in amino acids: CASSFSRQGYTEAFF. The full variable domain, with the rest looked up from reference TRBV7-9 and TRBJ1-1, is DTGVSQNPRHKITKRGQNVTFRCDPISEHNRLYWYRQTLGQGPEFLTYFQNEAQLEKSRLLSDRFSAERPKGSFSTLEIQRTEQGDSAMYLCASSFSRQGYTEAFFGQGTRLTVV.